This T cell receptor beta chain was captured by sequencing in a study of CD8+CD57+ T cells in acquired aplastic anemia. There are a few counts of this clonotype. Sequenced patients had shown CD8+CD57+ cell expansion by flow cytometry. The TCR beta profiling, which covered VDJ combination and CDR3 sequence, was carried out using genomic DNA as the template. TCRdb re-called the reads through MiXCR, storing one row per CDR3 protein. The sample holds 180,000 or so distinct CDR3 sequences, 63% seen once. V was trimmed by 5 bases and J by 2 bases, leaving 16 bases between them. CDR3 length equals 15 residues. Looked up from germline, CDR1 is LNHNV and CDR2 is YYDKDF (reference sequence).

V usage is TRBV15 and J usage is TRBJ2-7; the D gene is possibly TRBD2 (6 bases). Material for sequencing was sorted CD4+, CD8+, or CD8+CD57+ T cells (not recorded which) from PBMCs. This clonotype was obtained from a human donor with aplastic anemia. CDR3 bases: TGTGCCACCAGCGGGACTTTACTACCTACCTACGAGCAGTACTTC. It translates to CATSGTLLPTYEQYF.